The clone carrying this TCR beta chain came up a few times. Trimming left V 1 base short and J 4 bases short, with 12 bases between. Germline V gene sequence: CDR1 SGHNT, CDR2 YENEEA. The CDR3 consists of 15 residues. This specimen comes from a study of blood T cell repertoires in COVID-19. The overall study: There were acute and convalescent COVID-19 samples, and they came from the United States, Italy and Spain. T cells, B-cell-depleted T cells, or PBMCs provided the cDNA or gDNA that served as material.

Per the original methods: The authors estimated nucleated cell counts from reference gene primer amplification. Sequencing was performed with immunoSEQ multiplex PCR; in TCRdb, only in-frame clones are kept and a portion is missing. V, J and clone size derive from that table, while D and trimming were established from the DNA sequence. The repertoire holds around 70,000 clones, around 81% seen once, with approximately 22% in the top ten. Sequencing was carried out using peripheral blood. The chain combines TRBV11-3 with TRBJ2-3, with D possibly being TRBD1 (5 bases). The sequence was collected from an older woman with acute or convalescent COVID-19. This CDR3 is CASSLVGEGADTQYF. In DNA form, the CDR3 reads TGTGCCAGCAGCTTAGTTGGGGAAGGGGCAGATACGCAGTATTTT.